This entry features one T cell receptor (beta chain) sequence. The target antigen is unknown. Using its own MiXCR run on the reads, TCRdb lists one record per CDR3 protein. The table lists approximately 590,000 distinct CDR3 sequences, around 40% of them singletons. This sample was taken from a study of T cell repertoires in cytomegalovirus infection. Overall study findings and caveats: CMV-specific HLA-C-restricted TCR beta clonotypes dominated the ex vivo response. Summed frequency of public TCR beta families distinguished CMV carriers with the relevant HLA.

This CDR3 region has 15 residues. V lost 7 bases and J 0 bases, leaving 13 bases between the germline ends. In germline, CDR1 is SGHDT, CDR2 YYEEEE. Sequencing was performed on cultured PBMCs, taken from culture after CMV antigen stimulation. The genes are TRBV5-6 and TRBJ1-4; possibly TRBD1 for D (5 bases). The TCR was taken from a human donor in good health (CMV status not recorded). Some clones in this sample may be carry-over from other donors' samples. CDR3 in DNA: TGTGCCAGCCACGGTGGGGGGGCAACTAATGAAAAACTGTTTTTT. It yields the protein CASHGGGATNEKLFF.